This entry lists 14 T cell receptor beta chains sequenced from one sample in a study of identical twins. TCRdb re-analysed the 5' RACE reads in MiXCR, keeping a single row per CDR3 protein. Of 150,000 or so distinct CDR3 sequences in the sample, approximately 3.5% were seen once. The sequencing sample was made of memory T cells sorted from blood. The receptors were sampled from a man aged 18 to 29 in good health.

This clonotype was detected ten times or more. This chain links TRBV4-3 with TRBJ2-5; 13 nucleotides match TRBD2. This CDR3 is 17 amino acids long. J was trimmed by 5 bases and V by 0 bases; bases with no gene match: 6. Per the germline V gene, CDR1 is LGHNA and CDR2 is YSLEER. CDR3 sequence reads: CASSQETSGRANETQYF. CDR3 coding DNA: TGCGCCAGCAGCCAAGAAACTAGCGGGAGGGCCAATGAGACCCAGTACTTC.

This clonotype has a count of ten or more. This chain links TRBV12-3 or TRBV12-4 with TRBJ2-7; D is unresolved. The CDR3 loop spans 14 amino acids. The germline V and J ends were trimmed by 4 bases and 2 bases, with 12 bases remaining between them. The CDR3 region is CASSWVRKTYEQYF. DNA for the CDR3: TGTGCCAGCAGTTGGGTCAGGAAAACCTACGAGCAGTACTTC.

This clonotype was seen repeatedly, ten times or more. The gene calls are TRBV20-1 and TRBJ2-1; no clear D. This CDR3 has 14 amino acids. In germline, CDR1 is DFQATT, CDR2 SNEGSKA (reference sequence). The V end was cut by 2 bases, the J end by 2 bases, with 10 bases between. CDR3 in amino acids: CSARTTAPYNEQFF. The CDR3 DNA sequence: TGCAGTGCTAGAACGACGGCCCCCTACAATGAGCAGTTCTTC.

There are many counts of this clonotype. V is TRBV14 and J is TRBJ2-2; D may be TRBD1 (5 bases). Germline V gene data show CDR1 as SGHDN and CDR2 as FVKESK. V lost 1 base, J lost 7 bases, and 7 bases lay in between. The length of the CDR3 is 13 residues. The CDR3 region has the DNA TGTGCCAGCAGCCAAGCAGGGATCGGGGAGCTGTTTTTT. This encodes CASSQAGIGELFF.

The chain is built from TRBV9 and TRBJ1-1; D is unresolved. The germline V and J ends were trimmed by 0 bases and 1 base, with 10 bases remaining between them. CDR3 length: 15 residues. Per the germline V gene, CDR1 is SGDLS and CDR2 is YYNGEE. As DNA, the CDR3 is TGTGCCAGCAGCGTAGCTCCCCAGGCGAACACTGAAGCTTTCTTT. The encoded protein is CASSVAPQANTEAFF.

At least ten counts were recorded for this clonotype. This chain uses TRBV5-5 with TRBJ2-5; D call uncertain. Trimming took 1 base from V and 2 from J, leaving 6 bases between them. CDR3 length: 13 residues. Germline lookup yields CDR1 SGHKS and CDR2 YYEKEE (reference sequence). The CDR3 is CASSLTTQETQYF. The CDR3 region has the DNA TGTGCCAGCAGCTTGACCACACAAGAGACCCAGTACTTC. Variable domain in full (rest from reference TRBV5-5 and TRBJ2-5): DAGVTQSPTHLIKTRGQQVTLRCSPISGHKSVSWYQQVLGQGPQFIFQYYEKEERGRGNFPDRFSARQFPNYSSELNVNALLLGDSALYLCASSLTTQETQYFGPGTRLLVL.

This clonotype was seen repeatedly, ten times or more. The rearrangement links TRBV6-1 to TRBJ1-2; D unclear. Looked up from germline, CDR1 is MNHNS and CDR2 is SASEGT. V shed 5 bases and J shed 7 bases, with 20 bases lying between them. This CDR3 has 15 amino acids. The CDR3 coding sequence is TGTGCCAGCAGTCGCTACACGAATCTTTGGGCTGGCTACACCTTC. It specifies CASSRYTNLWAGYTF.

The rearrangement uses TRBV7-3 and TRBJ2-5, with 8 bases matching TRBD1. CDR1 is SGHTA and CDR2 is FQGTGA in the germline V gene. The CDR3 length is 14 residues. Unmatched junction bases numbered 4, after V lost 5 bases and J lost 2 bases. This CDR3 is CASSATGVQETQYF. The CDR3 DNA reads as TGTGCCAGCAGCGCGACAGGGGTGCAAGAGACCCAGTACTTC. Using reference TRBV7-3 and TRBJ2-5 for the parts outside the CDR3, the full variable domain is GAGVSQTPSNKVTEKGKYVELRCDPISGHTALYWYRQSLGQGPEFLIYFQGTGAADDSGLPNDRFFAVRPEGSVSTLKIQRTERGDSAVYLCASSATGVQETQYFGPGTRLLVL.

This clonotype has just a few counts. The CDR3 is CSARDPVDGLLQYF. As DNA, the CDR3 is TGCAGTGCTAGAGACCCAGTCGATGGACTTTTGCAGTACTTC. The chain couples TRBV20-1 to TRBJ2-7, with D possibly being TRBD2 (5 bases). This CDR3 has 14 residues. V shed 0 bases and J shed 9 bases, with 18 bases lying between them. Germline CDR1 and CDR2: DFQATT and SNEGSKA (reference sequence).

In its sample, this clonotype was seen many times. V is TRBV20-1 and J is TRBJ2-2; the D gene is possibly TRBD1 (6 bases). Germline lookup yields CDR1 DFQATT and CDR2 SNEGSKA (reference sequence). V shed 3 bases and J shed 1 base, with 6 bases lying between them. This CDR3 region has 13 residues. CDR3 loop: CSARTGNTGELFF. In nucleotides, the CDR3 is TGCAGTGCTAGGACAGGGAACACCGGGGAGCTGTTTTTT.

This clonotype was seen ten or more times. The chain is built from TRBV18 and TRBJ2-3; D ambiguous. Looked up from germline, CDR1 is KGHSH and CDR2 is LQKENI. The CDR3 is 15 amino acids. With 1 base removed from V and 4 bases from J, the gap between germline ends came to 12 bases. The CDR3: CASSPRGNRADTQYF. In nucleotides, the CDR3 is TGTGCCAGCTCACCACGTGGGAACCGGGCAGATACGCAGTATTTT.

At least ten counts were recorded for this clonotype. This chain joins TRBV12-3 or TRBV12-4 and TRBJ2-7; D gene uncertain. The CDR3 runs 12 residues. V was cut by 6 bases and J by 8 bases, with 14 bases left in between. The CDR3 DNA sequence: TGTGCCAGCAGCCCGGACCCCGTCAAGCAGTACTTC. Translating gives CASSPDPVKQYF.

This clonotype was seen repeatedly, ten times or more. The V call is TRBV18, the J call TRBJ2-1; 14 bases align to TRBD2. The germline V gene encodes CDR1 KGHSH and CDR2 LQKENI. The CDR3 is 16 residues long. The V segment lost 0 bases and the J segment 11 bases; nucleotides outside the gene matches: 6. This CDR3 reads CASSPPGGLAGVKQFF. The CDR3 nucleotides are TGTGCCAGCTCACCACCGGGGGGACTAGCGGGAGTAAAGCAGTTCTTC.

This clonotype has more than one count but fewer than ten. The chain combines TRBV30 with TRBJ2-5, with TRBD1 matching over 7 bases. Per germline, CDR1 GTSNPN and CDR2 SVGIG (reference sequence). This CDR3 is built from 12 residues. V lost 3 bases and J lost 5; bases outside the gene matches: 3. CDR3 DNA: TGTGCCTGGAGCACAGGGGTTGAGACCCAGTACTTC. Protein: CAWSTGVETQYF.